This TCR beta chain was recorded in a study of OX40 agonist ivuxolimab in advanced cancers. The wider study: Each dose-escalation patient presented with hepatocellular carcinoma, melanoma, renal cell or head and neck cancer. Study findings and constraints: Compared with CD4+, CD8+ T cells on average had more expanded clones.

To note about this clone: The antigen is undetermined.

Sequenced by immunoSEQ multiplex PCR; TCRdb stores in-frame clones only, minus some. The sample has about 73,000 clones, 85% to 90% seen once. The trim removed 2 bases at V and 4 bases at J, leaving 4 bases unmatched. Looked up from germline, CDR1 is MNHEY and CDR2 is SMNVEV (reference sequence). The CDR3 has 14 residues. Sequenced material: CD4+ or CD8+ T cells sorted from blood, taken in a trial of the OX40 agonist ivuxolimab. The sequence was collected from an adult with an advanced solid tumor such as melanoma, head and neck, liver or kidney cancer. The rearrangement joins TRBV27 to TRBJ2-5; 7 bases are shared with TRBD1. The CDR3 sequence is CASSLRGRTETQYF. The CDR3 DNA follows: TGTGCCAGCAGTTTAAGGGGGCGCACAGAGACCCAGTACTTC.